Listed below are T cell receptor beta chains from one sample, sequenced in a study of response to subunit inactivated influenza vaccine. From the RT-PCR reads, TCRdb called clonotypes with MiXCR, one entry per CDR3 protein. The sample holds about 650,000 distinct CDR3 sequences, 15% to 19% seen once. The sequences come from PBMCs from blood, collected 11 to 12 days after vaccination. Every receptor here comes from a man in his fifties or sixties who received an inactivated influenza vaccine. Each CDR3 is given with its conserved first and last residue. The D gene is left open where the match is weak. Rows may omit the clone size; those that give it use once, few, many or a size class.

J,D,V,length,size,DNA,CDR3
TRBJ1-4,-,TRBV18,14,-,TGTGCCAGCTCAGCACAGGAGAAGAGGGAAAAACTGTTTTTT,CASSAQEKREKLFF
TRBJ1-2,-,TRBV7-2,13,few,TGTGCCAGCAGCACTACAGGGAAATATGGCTACACCTTC,CASSTTGKYGYTF
TRBJ1-6,-,TRBV28,13,many,TGTGCCAGCAGTTTAGGGGGGAGTTCACCCCTCCACTTT,CASSLGGSSPLHF
TRBJ2-5,TRBD2,TRBV6-1,14,few,TGTGCCAGCAGTAGCGGGGGTTACCAAGAGACCCAGTACTTC,CASSSGGYQETQYF
TRBJ2-7,-,TRBV4-3,13,-,TGCGCCAGCAGCCATGGCTCAGGGTACGAGCAGTACTTC,CASSHGSGYEQYF
TRBJ2-1,TRBD2,TRBV2,19,-,TGTGCCAGCACTCCGATTTTAGCGGGGGGTCCCAGCTCCTACAATGAGCAGTTCTTC,CASTPILAGGPSSYNEQFF
TRBJ1-2,TRBD1,TRBV7-2,12,few,TGTGCCAGCAGCGGGACAGGGTTTGGCTACACCTTC,CASSGTGFGYTF
TRBJ1-1,-,TRBV20-1,14,-,TGCAGTGCTAGATCAGGACACGGGAACACTGAAGCTTTCTTT,CSARSGHGNTEAFF
TRBJ2-3,-,TRBV5-1,14,few,TGCGCCAGCAGTCCTGATTCTAGATTACCTACGCAGTATTTT,CASSPDSRLPTQYF
TRBJ2-7,TRBD2,TRBV11-2,16,-,TGTGCCAGCAGCTTTCGGAGCGGGACCCCCCTCTACGAGCAGTACTTC,CASSFRSGTPLYEQYF
TRBJ1-2,-,TRBV20-1,13,-,TGCAGTGCTAGAGATTTCAGCAACTATGGCTACACCTTC,CSARDFSNYGYTF
TRBJ2-2,-,TRBV9,16,few,TGTGCCAGCAGCCCGAGAGCGGGACAGAACACCGGGGAGCTGTTTTTT,CASSPRAGQNTGELFF
TRBJ1-5,TRBD1,TRBV6-1,18,-,TGTGCCAGCAGTGACCCCCGGGGACAGGGTTATAGCAATCAGCCCCAGCATTTT,CASSDPRGQGYSNQPQHF
TRBJ2-7,TRBD1,TRBV5-1,15,few,TGCGCCAGCCAGCCCAATGAGGGGGCCTACTACGAGCAGTACTTC,CASQPNEGAYYEQYF
TRBJ2-1,-,TRBV6-1,15,few,TGTGCCAGCAGTGCCGGCATCTCCGGGTACAATGAGCAGTTCTTC,CASSAGISGYNEQFF
TRBJ2-7,-,TRBV7-2,16,-,TGTGCCAGCAGCTTAGGGCACGGGAGCGGCTCCTACGAGCAGTACTTC,CASSLGHGSGSYEQYF
TRBJ2-1,TRBD2,TRBV12-3/TRBV12-4,14,few,TGTGCCAGCAGTTTAGCCTCCGCCGGGACTAGCCCCCTCTTC,CASSLASAGTSPLF
TRBJ1-4,TRBD1,TRBV30,17,few,TGTGCCTGGAGTCCCGACGCCGCCGGGACAGGGAGAGAAAAACTGTTTTTT,CAWSPDAAGTGREKLFF
TRBJ1-6,-,TRBV5-1,15,many,TGCGCCAGCAGCTTGGAGAGCTCCTATAATTCACCCCTCCACTTT,CASSLESSYNSPLHF
TRBJ1-1,TRBD1,TRBV18,17,-,TGTGCCAGCTCACCACGGGGGACAGGGACAGCGGACACTGAAGCTTTCTTT,CASSPRGTGTADTEAFF
TRBJ1-2,TRBD1,TRBV28,14,-,TGTGCCATCCAGGAGACAGGGTTGGGCTATGGCTACACCTTC,CAIQETGLGYGYTF
TRBJ2-1,TRBD1,TRBV7-9,13,-,TGTGCCAGCCTGAGAGACAGGGTGAATGAGCAGTTCTTC,CASLRDRVNEQFF
TRBJ2-5,-,TRBV5-1,15,few,TGCGCCAGCAGCTTGACAGGACGAAATCAAGAGACCCAGTACTTC,CASSLTGRNQETQYF
TRBJ1-6,TRBD1,TRBV25-1,15,-,TGTGCCAGCAGTGAATTCTCAGGGGGCAATTCACCCCTCCACTTT,CASSEFSGGNSPLHF
TRBJ2-1,-,TRBV20-1,13,-,TGCAGTGCTAGCTCCCGAATAGACAATGAGCAGTTCTTC,CSASSRIDNEQFF
TRBJ2-7,-,TRBV20-1,13,few,TGCAGTGCTAGAATGGGACCCACCTACGAGCAGTACTTC,CSARMGPTYEQYF
TRBJ2-2,-,TRBV21-1,17,-,TGTGCCAGCAGCAAGTCTTCGGCACAGGAGGGCACCGGGGAGCTGTTTTTT,CASSKSSAQEGTGELFF
TRBJ1-6,-,TRBV7-8,13,-,TGTGCCAGCAGCGGCACGAGGGAGGAGCCCCTCCACTTT,CASSGTREEPLHF
TRBJ2-1,-,TRBV27,12,-,TGTGCCAGCAGTTTTGGGAACTATGAGCAGTTCTTC,CASSFGNYEQFF
TRBJ2-1,TRBD1,TRBV9,13,-,TGTGCCAGCAGCGGGGACAGGGAGGATGAGCAGTTCTTC,CASSGDREDEQFF
TRBJ2-1,TRBD2,TRBV12-3/TRBV12-4,11,many,TGTGCCAGCAGAATCCTAGCGGCGCTGTTCTTC,CASRILAALFF
TRBJ1-1,-,TRBV3-1,15,few,TGTGCCAGCAGCAGGGCAGGACCGCTGAACACTGAAGCTTTCTTT,CASSRAGPLNTEAFF
TRBJ2-2,-,TRBV12-3/TRBV12-4,14,-,TGTGCCAGCAGTTTTAAGCAGAGCACCGGGGAGCTGTTTTTT,CASSFKQSTGELFF
TRBJ1-1,TRBD1,TRBV7-2,16,-,TGTGCCAGCAGCCGCCGTCCGGGACAGGGGGCCACTGAAGCTTTCTTT,CASSRRPGQGATEAFF
TRBJ2-7,TRBD1,TRBV20-1,13,-,TGCAGTGCTAAACAGGGGGGCTCCTACGAGCAGTACTTC,CSAKQGGSYEQYF
TRBJ1-6,-,TRBV5-1,14,-,TGCGCCAGCAGCTTGGTGCGGGGTGATTCACCCCTCCACTTT,CASSLVRGDSPLHF
TRBJ2-5,-,TRBV7-9,16,few,TGTGCCAGCACCGCACACTATGGGAATACCCAAGAGACCCAGTACTTC,CASTAHYGNTQETQYF
TRBJ2-2,-,TRBV4-1,16,few,TGCGCCAGCAGCCTTAGGGGGACCGAGGGTACCGGGGAGCTGTTTTTT,CASSLRGTEGTGELFF
TRBJ1-2,TRBD1,TRBV15,15,-,TGTGCCACCAGCAGAGGCAGGGGGGGTGTCTATGGCTACACCTTC,CATSRGRGGVYGYTF
TRBJ1-1,-,TRBV7-9,13,-,TGTGCCAGCAGCGTCCTTCGGAACACTGAAGCTTTCTTT,CASSVLRNTEAFF
TRBJ2-7,-,TRBV4-2,15,many,TGTGCCAGCAGCCAAGATGGTACAGGGTCCTACGAGCAGTACTTC,CASSQDGTGSYEQYF